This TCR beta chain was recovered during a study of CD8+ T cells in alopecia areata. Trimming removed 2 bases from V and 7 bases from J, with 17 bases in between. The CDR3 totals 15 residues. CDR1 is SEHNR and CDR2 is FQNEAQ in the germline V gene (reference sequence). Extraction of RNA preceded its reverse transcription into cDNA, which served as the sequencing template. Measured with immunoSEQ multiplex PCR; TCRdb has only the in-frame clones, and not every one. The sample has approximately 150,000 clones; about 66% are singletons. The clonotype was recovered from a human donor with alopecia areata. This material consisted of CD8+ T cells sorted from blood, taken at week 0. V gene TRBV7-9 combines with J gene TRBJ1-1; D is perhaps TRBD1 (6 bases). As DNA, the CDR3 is TGTGCCAGCAGCTTATCCGGGGGCAGAAGGGATGAAGCTTTCTTT. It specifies CASSLSGGRRDEAFF.